This T cell receptor (beta chain) is from a study of blood T cell repertoires in COVID-19. Overall study context: Specimens from acute and convalescent COVID-19 originated in the United States, Italy and Spain.

Germline lookup yields CDR1 KGHSH and CDR2 LQKENI. CDR3 length: 16 amino acids. The V gene lost 4 bases and the J gene lost 3 bases, with 17 bases spanning the gap. Profiled with immunoSEQ multiplex PCR; TCRdb holds only in-frame clones, not every one. The sample records over 150,000 clones, 88% being singletons. The sequencing sample was made of peripheral blood. The clonotype comes from a man in his forties or fifties who had recovered from COVID-19. The V call is TRBV18, the J call TRBJ2-3, with TRBD1 as a possible D gene (6 bases). The CDR3 reads CASSQLAQGGTDTQYF. The CDR3 nucleotides read TGTGCCAGCTCACAACTTGCCCAAGGGGGTACAGATACGCAGTATTTT. Full variable domain (remainder filled in from reference TRBV18 and TRBJ2-3): NAGVMQNPRHLVRRRGQEARLRCSPMKGHSHVYWYRQLPEEGLKFMVYLQKENIIDESGMPKERFSAEFPKEGPSILRIQQVVRGDSAAYFCASSQLAQGGTDTQYFGPGTRLTVL.